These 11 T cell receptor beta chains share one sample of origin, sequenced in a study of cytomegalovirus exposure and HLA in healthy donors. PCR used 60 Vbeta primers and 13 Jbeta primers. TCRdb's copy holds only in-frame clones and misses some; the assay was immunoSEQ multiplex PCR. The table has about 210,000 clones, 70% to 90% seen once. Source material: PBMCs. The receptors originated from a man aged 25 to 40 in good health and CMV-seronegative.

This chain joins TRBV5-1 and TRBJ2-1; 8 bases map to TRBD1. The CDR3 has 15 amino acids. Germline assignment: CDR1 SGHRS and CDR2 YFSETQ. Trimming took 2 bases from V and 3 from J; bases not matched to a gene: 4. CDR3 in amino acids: CASSFRGQGYNEQFF. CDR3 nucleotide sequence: TGCGCCAGCAGCTTTCGTGGACAGGGCTACAATGAGCAGTTCTTC.

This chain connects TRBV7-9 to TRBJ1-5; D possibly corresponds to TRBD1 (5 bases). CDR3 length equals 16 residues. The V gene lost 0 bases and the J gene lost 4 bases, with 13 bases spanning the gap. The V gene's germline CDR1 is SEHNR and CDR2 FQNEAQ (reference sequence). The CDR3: CASSLAGRAGNQPQHF. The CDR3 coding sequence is TGTGCCAGCAGCTTAGCTGGCAGGGCAGGTAATCAGCCCCAGCATTTT.

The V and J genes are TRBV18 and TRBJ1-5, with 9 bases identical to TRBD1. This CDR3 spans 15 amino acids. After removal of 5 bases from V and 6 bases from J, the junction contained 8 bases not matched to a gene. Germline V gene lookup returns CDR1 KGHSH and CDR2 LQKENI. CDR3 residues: CASSRGQGDRQPQHF. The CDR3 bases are TGTGCCAGCTCAAGGGGACAGGGAGACCGTCAGCCCCAGCATTTT. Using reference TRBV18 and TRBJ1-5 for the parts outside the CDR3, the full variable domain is NAGVMQNPRHLVRRRGQEARLRCSPMKGHSHVYWYRQLPEEGLKFMVYLQKENIIDESGMPKERFSAEFPKEGPSILRIQQVVRGDSAAYFCASSRGQGDRQPQHFGDGTRLSIL.

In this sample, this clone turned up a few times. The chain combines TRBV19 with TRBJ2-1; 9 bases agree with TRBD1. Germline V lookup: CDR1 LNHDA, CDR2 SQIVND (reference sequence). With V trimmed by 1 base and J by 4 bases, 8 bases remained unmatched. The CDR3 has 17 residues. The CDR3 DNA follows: TGTGCCAGTAGTATAGGCACAGGACAGGGGAAGTACAATGAGCAGTTCTTC. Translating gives CASSIGTGQGKYNEQFF.

Here the CDR3 DNA reads TGTGCCAGCAGCGCCAGACAGGGGTTGTCCACTGAAGCTTTCTTT. Amino acid sequence: CASSARQGLSTEAFF. The rearrangement uses TRBV9 and TRBJ1-1; 8 bases align to TRBD1. V was pared by 3 bases and J by 4 bases, with 8 bases of the junction left unmatched. The CDR3 has 15 amino acids. Germline V gives CDR1 SGDLS, CDR2 YYNGEE.

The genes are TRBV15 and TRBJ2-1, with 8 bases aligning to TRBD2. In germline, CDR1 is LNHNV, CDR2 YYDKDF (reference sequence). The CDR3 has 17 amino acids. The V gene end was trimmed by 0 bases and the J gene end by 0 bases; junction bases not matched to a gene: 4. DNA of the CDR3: TGTGCCACCAGCAGAGATCCTACTAGCGGCTCCTACAATGAGCAGTTCTTC. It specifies CATSRDPTSGSYNEQFF.

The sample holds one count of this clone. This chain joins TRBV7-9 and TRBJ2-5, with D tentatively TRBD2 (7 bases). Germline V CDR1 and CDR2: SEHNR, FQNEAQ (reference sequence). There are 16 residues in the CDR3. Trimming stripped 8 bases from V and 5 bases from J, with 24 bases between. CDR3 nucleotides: TGTGCCAGCTCTGTGACCGGGCGGGGGCAGGGGGAGACCCAGTACTTC. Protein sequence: CASSVTGRGQGETQYF. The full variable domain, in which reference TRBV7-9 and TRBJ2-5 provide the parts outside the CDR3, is DTGVSQNPRHKITKRGQNVTFRCDPISEHNRLYWYRQTLGQGPEFLTYFQNEAQLEKSRLLSDRFSAERPKGSFSTLEIQRTEQGDSAMYLCASSVTGRGQGETQYFGPGTRLLVL.

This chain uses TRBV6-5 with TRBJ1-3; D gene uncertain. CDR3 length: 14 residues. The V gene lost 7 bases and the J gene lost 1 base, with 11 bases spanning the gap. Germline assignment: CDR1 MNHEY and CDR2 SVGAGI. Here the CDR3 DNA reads TGTGCCAGCATGCGCGTAGTATCTGGAAACACCATATATTTT. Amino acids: CASMRVVSGNTIYF.

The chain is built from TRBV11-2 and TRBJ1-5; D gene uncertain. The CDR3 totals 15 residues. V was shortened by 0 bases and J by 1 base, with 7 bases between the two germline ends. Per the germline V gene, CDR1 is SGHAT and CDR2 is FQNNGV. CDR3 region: CASSLDMQSNQPQHF. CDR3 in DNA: TGTGCCAGCAGCTTAGATATGCAGAGCAATCAGCCCCAGCATTTT.

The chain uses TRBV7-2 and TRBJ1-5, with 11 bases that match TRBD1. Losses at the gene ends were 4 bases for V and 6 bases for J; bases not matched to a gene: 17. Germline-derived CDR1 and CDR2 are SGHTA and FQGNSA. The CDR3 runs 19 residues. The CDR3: CASSSPRTGGDSGVQPQHF. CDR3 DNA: TGTGCCAGCAGCTCCCCGCGGACAGGGGGCGATTCCGGCGTTCAGCCCCAGCATTTT.

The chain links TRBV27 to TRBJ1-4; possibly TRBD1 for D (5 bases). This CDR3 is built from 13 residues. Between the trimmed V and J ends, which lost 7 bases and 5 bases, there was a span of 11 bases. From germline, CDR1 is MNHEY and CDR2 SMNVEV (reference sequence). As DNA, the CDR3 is TGTGCCAGCACCCCTCGGGGGAATGAAAAACTGTTTTTT. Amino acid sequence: CASTPRGNEKLFF.